The entry below describes one T cell receptor beta chain. Its antigen is currently unknown. This sample was taken from a study of T cell repertoires in cytomegalovirus infection. Study information: Based on public TCR beta signatures, there were indications of CMV infection and of a matching HLA type.

Each CDR3 protein is one row after TCRdb ran MiXCR on the reads. Among 600,000 to 800,000 distinct CDR3 sequences listed, roughly a quarter were seen once. The trim removed 5 bases at V and 7 bases at J, leaving 10 bases unmatched. The CDR3 loop spans 14 amino acids. Germline CDR1 is MNHEY and CDR2 is SMNVEV (reference sequence). General study points: Clonotype analysis showed dominance of the ex vivo response by HLA-C-restricted CMV-specific TCR beta clonotypes.

Sequencing was carried out using CD8+ T cells from PBMCs. This receptor was identified in a human donor in good health (CMV status not recorded). Some clones in this sample may be carry-over from other donors' samples. This chain joins TRBV27 and TRBJ2-5; 7 nucleotides line up with TRBD1. The CDR3 bases are TGTGCCAGCAGTCGCCCGGGACAGATCTCGACCCAGTACTTC. Translated, it gives CASSRPGQISTQYF.